The 20 T cell receptor beta chains below were found in one sample sequenced in a study of T cell clusters in autoimmune cytopenias. Tens of thousands of genome equivalents of blood DNA were amplified for TRB. One tube held mixed TRB-A and TRB-B primer pools for touch-down PCR. No DNA is given; TCRdb re-called the multiplex PCR reads and lists each CDR3 protein once. Here the sample table reports some 15,000 distinct CDR3 sequences. These records were also assigned to another study, of T cell repertoires in aging, cancer and after chemotherapy.

Sequenced input: peripheral blood. These receptors came from a human donor in good health.

V and J are TRBV7-9 and TRBJ2-5. The CDR3 length is 13 residues. Per germline, CDR1 SEHNR and CDR2 FQNEAQ (reference sequence). The CDR3 reads CASSGVREETQYF.

Measured by frequency, this clonotype is medium-sized. The chain has TRBV30 and TRBJ2-5. Germline CDR1 is GTSNPN and CDR2 is SVGIG (reference sequence). The CDR3 consists of 11 residues. CDR3 protein: CAWGGQGTQYF.

This clonotype is medium-sized by frequency. This chain uses TRBV11-3 with TRBJ2-7. CDR3 size: 12 residues. Germline V CDR1 and CDR2: SGHNT, YENEEA. The CDR3 sequence: CASSLTAYEQYF. Combining the CDR3 with reference TRBV11-3 and TRBJ2-7 gives the whole variable domain EAGVVQSPRYKIIEKKQPVAFWCNPISGHNTLYWYLQNLGQGPELLIRYENEEAVDDSQLPKDRFSAERLKGVDSTLKIQPAELGDSAVYLCASSLTAYEQYFGPGTRLTVT.

The V call is TRBV5-6, the J call TRBJ2-1. Germline V gives CDR1 SGHDT, CDR2 YYEEEE. The CDR3 has 15 amino acids. Here the CDR3 reads CASSFPLAGNYEQFF.

The gene calls are TRBV27 and TRBJ2-5; TCRdb calls TRBD2, which cannot be checked without DNA. The CDR3 is made up of 16 amino acids. Germline CDR1 and CDR2: MNHEY and SMNVEV (reference sequence). CDR3 in amino acids: CASSLVAGATLETQYF.

This chain links TRBV30 with TRBJ2-1; TCRdb picks TRBD2, but there is no DNA to check that call. The germline V gene encodes CDR1 GTSNPN and CDR2 SVGIG (reference sequence). This CDR3 contains 15 residues. This chain's CDR3 is CALSRDFGTYNEQFF. The full variable domain, completed using reference TRBV30 and TRBJ2-1, is SQTIHQWPATLVQPVGSPLSLECTVEGTSNPNLYWYRQAAGRGLQLLFYSVGIGQISSEVPQNLSASRPQDRQFILSSKKLLLSDSGFYLCALSRDFGTYNEQFFGPGTRLTVL.

This chain links TRBV24-1 with TRBJ2-1; TCRdb returns TRBD1, unconfirmable since there is no DNA. The CDR3 extends over 14 amino acids. CDR1 and CDR2 (germline): KGHDR, SFDVKD. CDR3 region: CATRPGQGKNEQFF.

The J gene is TRBJ2-1, the V gene TRBV5-6; TCRdb reports TRBD2, a call that lacks DNA to check it against. The CDR3 contains 14 residues. CDR1 SGHDT and CDR2 YYEEEE come from the germline V gene. The CDR3 sequence is CASSIRAAANEQFF.

In terms of frequency, this clonotype is medium-sized. The CDR3 spells CASSLAKLAAYNEQFF. The chain combines TRBV5-5 with TRBJ2-1. Germline V lookup: CDR1 SGHKS, CDR2 YYEKEE (reference sequence). CDR3 length equals 16 residues. Full variable domain (outside the CDR3, taken from reference TRBV5-5 and TRBJ2-1): DAGVTQSPTHLIKTRGQQVTLRCSPISGHKSVSWYQQVLGQGPQFIFQYYEKEERGRGNFPDRFSARQFPNYSSELNVNALLLGDSALYLCASSLAKLAAYNEQFFGPGTRLTVL.

The chain has TRBV5-4 and TRBJ2-7; TCRdb reports TRBD1, a call that lacks DNA to check it against. The CDR3 is made up of 14 amino acids. From germline, CDR1 is SGHNT and CDR2 YYREEE (reference sequence). This CDR3 is CASSSSTVLYEQYF.

V gene TRBV6-5 combines with J gene TRBJ2-3; the D gene TCRdb calls, TRBD2, cannot be checked with no DNA. CDR1 MNHEY and CDR2 SVGAGI come from the germline V gene. The CDR3 totals 16 residues. CDR3: CASSSPGQTSGRTQYF.

This sequence joins TRBV6-5 and TRBJ2-7; checking the TCRdb D call of TRBD2 is not possible without DNA. Germline V gene lookup returns CDR1 MNHEY and CDR2 SVGAGI. The CDR3 totals 15 residues. The CDR3 is CASRDASGRAYEQYF.

The rearrangement uses TRBV18 and TRBJ2-5; there is no DNA to check the TCRdb D call of TRBD1. Germline V lookup: CDR1 KGHSH, CDR2 LQKENI. This CDR3 has 16 amino acids. The CDR3: CASSPPGRTNWETQYF.

According to its frequency, this clonotype is medium-sized. The chain has TRBV11-1 and TRBJ2-1. In germline, CDR1 is SGHAT, CDR2 FQDESV (reference sequence). CDR3 length equals 11 residues. This CDR3 is CASTTYMEQFF.

The V call is TRBV12-3 or TRBV12-4, the J call TRBJ2-3. The CDR3 loop spans 12 amino acids. The CDR3 spells CASSDSGDTQYF.

V gene TRBV6-6 combines with J gene TRBJ2-5; TCRdb designates TRBD2, a call that cannot be tested without DNA. The germline gives CDR1 MNHNY, CDR2 SVGAGI (reference sequence). The CDR3 covers 14 residues. CDR3 region: CASSLTSGQETQYF.

This chain uses TRBV6-5 with TRBJ1-1. The CDR3 totals 13 residues. The germline V gene has CDR1 MNHEY and CDR2 SVGAGI. CDR3 sequence reads: CASSYRIDSEAFF.

This chain connects TRBV29-1 to TRBJ1-2; TCRdb proposes TRBD1, but this gene call is untestable without DNA. Germline assignment: CDR1 SQVTM and CDR2 ANQGSEA. This CDR3 is built from 12 residues. The CDR3 sequence is CSVDRQAHGYTF. The variable domain in full, completed from reference TRBV29-1 and TRBJ1-2, reads SAVISQKPSRDICQRGTSLTIQCQVDSQVTMMFWYRQQPGQSLTLIATANQGSEATYESGFVIDKFPISRPNLTFSTLTVSNMSPEDSSIYLCSVDRQAHGYTFGSGTRLTVV.

The chain links TRBV6-5 to TRBJ2-7; the TCRdb call, TRBD1, lacks DNA for checking. This CDR3 spans 15 amino acids. Germline V gene lookup returns CDR1 MNHEY and CDR2 SVGAGI. The CDR3 reads CASRGAGTKAYEQYF.

V gene TRBV30 combines with J gene TRBJ1-2. Looked up from germline, CDR1 is GTSNPN and CDR2 is SVGIG (reference sequence). The CDR3 extends over 14 amino acids. The chain's CDR3 is CAWSAQSRVRGYTF.